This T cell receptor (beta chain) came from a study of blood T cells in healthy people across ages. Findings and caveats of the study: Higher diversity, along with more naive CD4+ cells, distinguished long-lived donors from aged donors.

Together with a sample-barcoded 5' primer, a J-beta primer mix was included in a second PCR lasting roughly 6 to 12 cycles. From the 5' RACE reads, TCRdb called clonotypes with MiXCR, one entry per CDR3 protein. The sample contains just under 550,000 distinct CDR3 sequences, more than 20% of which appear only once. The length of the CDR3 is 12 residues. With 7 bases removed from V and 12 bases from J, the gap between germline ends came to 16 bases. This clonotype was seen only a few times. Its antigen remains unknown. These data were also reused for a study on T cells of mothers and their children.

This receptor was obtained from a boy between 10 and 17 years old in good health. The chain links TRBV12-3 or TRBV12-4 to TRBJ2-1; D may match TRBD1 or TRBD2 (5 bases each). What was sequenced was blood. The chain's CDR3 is CASILVSGPQFF. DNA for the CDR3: TGTGCCAGCATCTTAGTATCGGGGCCGCAGTTCTTC.